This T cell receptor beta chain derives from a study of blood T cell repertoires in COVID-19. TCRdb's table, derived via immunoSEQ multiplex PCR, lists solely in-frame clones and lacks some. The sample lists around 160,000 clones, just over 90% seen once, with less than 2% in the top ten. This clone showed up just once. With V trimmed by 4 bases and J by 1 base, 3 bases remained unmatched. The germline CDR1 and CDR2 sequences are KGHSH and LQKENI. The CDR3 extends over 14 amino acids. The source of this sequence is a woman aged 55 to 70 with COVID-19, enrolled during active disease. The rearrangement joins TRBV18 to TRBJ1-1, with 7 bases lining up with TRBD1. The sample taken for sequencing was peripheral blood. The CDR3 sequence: CASSRDRTNTEAFF. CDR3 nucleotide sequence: TGTGCCAGCTCACGGGACAGAACGAACACTGAAGCTTTCTTT.